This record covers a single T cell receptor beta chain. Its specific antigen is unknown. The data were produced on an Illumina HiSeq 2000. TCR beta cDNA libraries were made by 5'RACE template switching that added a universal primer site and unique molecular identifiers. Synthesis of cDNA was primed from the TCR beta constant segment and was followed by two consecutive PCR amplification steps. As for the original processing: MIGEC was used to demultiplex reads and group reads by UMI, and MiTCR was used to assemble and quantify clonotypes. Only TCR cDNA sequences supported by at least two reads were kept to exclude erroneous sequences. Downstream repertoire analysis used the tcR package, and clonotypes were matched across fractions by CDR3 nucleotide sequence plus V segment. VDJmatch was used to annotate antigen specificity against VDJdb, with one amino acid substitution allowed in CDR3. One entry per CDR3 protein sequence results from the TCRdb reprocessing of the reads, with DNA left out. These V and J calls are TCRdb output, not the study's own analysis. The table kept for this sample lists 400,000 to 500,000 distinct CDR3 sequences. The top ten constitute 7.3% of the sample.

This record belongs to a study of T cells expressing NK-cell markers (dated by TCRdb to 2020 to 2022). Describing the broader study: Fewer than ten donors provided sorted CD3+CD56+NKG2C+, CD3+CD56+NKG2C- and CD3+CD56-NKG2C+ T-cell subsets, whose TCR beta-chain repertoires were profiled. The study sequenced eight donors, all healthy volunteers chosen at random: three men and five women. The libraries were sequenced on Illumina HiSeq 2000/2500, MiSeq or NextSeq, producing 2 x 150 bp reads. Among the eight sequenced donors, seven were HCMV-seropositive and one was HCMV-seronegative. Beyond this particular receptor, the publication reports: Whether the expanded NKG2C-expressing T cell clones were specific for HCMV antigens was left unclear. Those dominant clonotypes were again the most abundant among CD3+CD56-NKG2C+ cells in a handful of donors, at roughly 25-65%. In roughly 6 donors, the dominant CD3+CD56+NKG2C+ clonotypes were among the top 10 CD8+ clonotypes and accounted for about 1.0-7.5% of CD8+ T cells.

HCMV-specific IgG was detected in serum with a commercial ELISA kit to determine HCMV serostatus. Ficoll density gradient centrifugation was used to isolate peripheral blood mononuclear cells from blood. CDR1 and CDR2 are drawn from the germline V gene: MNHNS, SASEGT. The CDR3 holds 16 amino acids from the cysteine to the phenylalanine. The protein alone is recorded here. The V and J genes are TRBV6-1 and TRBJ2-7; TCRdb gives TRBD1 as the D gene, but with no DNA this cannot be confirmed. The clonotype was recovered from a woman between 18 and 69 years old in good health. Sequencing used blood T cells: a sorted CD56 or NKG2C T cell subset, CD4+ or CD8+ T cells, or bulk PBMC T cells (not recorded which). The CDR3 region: CASRAAGEKRGYEQYF.